The 3 T cell receptor beta chains in this list originate from one sample, sequenced in a study of shared clonotypes between healthy human individuals. TCRdb keeps only in-frame clones here, not all; method: immunoSEQ multiplex PCR. This sample carries under 150,000 clones, around 73% of them seen once, and the ten largest clones take about 26%. The specimen sequenced was memory CD8+ T cells sorted from blood. Indicated subset: CD45RO+ cells pooled with CCR7-negative TemRA cells. These receptors were obtained from a woman aged 25-40 years in good health.

The chain combines TRBV29-1 with TRBJ1-2, with 7 positions matching TRBD1. The V and J ends lost 7 bases and 5 bases, in that order; junction bases with no gene match: 13. The germline CDR1 and CDR2 sequences are SQVTM and ANQGSEA. CDR3 length equals 14 residues. The CDR3 loop reads CSAPRGGGEYGYTF. Here the CDR3 DNA reads TGCAGCGCCCCCCGGGGAGGGGGCGAATATGGCTACACCTTC.

There are a few counts of this clone. The chain recombines TRBV30 with TRBJ1-5; 7 bases fit TRBD1. Unmatched junction bases numbered 9, after V lost 3 bases and J lost 4 bases. Germline V gene lookup returns CDR1 GTSNPN and CDR2 SVGIG (reference sequence). The CDR3 covers 15 residues. CDR3 in amino acids: CAWSEEQGLNQPQHF. The CDR3 nucleotides read TGTGCCTGGAGCGAAGAACAGGGGCTTAATCAGCCCCAGCATTTT.

The rearrangement links TRBV28 to TRBJ2-1; D may be TRBD2 (6 bases). The germline gives CDR1 MDHEN, CDR2 SYDVKM. V dropped 5 bases and J dropped 4 bases, with 15 bases sitting between them. The CDR3 is 15 residues long. The DNA for the CDR3 is TGTGCCAGCAGTCAAACTAGAGGGACTTACAATGAGCAGTTCTTC. Protein: CASSQTRGTYNEQFF.